This TCR beta chain stems from a study of tumor and adjacent non-tumor tissue in lung cancer. The wider study: Around 4.4 million productive TCRbeta reads were obtained per sample on average.

No cell sorting was done before RNA was extracted from the tissue. Distant lung tissue was collected more than 3 cm away from the tumor edge. General study points: Significantly higher TCR diversity was found in tumor than normal lung. Tumor repertoires had a smaller top 100 clone share than normal lung. Shorter survival was associated with higher TCR diversity in tumors.

This clonotype occurred once. What it recognizes is unknown. Mismatch with germline at one junction end may stem from a read error. A modified ARM-PCR protocol with three rounds of nested PCR amplified TCRbeta. MiXCR was run by TCRdb on the multiplex PCR reads, yielding one entry per CDR3 protein. The sample carries tens of thousands of distinct CDR3 sequences, 76% recorded once. This TCR was sampled from a man aged 65 to 85 with non-small cell lung cancer. The sample taken for sequencing was distant non-tumor lung tissue.

CDR3 DNA: TGTACCAGCAGTTCCTGGACAGGGGACATCGGGGAGCTGTTTTTT. It translates to CTSSSWTGDIGELFF. The chain uses TRBV12-3 or TRBV12-4 and TRBJ2-2, with 9 positions matching TRBD1. CDR3 length equals 15 residues.